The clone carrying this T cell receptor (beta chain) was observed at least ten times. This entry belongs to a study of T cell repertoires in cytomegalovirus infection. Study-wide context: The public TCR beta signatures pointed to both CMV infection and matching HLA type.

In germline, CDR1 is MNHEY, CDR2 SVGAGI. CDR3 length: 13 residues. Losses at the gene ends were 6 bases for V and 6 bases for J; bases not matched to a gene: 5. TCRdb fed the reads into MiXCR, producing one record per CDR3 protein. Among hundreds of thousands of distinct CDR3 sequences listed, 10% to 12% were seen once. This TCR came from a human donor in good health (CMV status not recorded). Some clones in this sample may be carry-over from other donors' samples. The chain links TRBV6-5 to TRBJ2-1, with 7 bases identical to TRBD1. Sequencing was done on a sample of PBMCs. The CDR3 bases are TGTGCCAGCAGCCGCAACAGGGGCAATGAGCAGTTCTTC. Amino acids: CASSRNRGNEQFF.